This T cell receptor (beta chain) emerged from a study of cytomegalovirus exposure and HLA in healthy donors. Study summary: Early on, a data release was issued that held about 85 million unique TCRs from HLA-typed donors.

About this clone itself: Its specificity is unknown.

Study-level findings and limits: When a later analysis was performed, an Asian-associated ancestry cluster reportedly had fewer N-insertions than the 666-donor mean.

The germline V gene has CDR1 ENHRY and CDR2 SYGVKD. This CDR3 comprises 14 residues. Trimming took 5 bases from V and 7 from J, leaving 18 bases between them. Use of 60 Vbeta and 13 Jbeta primers characterized the PCR. The protocol was immunoSEQ multiplex PCR, while the TCRdb copy is restricted to in-frame clones and leaves out a portion. The sample has 150,000 or so clones, and its top ten clones hold 1.3%. The clonotype comes from a woman aged 60-75 years in good health and CMV-seronegative. Sample: PBMCs. This rearrangement joins TRBV10-3 to TRBJ2-7; D unclear. The CDR3 protein is CAISPDLGRGEQYF. The CDR3 DNA is TGTGCCATCAGTCCCGACCTCGGTCGAGGAGAGCAGTACTTC.